The entry that follows covers one TCR beta chain sequence. Its target antigen remains unknown. Nothing much larger sits one base from this clone, and base qualities are not available. The immunoSEQ Assay, a bias-controlled multiplex PCR, was used to amplify TCRbeta CDR3 regions from genomic DNA. The original methods were these. Nucleated cell counts per sample were estimated from amplification of reference gene primers within the assay. Sequence reads were collapsed and filtered to measure the absolute abundance of every unique TCRbeta CDR3 rearrangement. Productive Simpson clonality was computed per sample as the square root of Simpson's diversity index over productive rearrangements. Imported from immuneACCESS, the table was reduced by TCRdb to in-frame sequences with V and J called. These copies leave out some clones; in studies compared against another copy, an unresolved V gene accounts for under half, and the cause of the remainder is not known. V and J calls and clone size are copied from that table; D and trimming were computed from the DNA. This sample comprises about 200,000 clones, around 87% of them detected only once. The top ten constitute roughly 24% of the sample.

These data come from a study of blood T cell repertoires in COVID-19 (dated by TCRdb to between 2020 and 2021). A note on the overall study: Recovered participants in ImmuneRACE Cohort 3 were defined as having two consecutive negative NP/OP PCR tests, clearance from a healthcare professional, or resolution of symptoms. Samples from collaborators originated in the United States, Italy and Spain and spanned both the acute and convalescent phases of COVID-19. The material from the prospective study consisted of cDNA or gDNA derived from T cells, B-cell-depleted T cells, or PBMCs. Subjects who had been exposed to COVID-19, were actively infected with it, or had recovered from it provided the deeply sampled blood TCRbeta repertoires that made up the dataset. A freely available public database, intended as a resource for researchers studying the immune response to SARS-CoV-2, is where the repertoires were released. Samples came from the ongoing ImmuneRACE study (first 160 participants) plus 1,254 subjects from 6 global collaborators. A de-identified subject ID, COVID-19 status, age in years and sex were almost always included in the sample metadata. HLA class I and class II types, where available, came from metadata supplied by the sample provider rather than from assay-based typing.

In the prospective study, participants were about 18 to 100 years old, resided in approximately 22 geographic areas of the United States, and were enrolled through a virtual design. Cohort assignment in the prospective study relied on participant-reported clinical history from a screening survey and a study questionnaire. Each participant in the prospective study had whole blood, serum and a nasopharyngeal or oropharyngeal swab collected by mobile phlebotomists. Participants in the prospective study had the option to provide additional blood draws and questionnaires over a roughly 2-month period. Blood samples from the prospective study were shipped frozen or at room temperature prior to DNA extraction. Results and caveats for the whole study, not just this receptor: The quantity of clinical and demographic metadata differed by source and by participant and was supplied without curation.

The germline V gene gives CDR1 as MDHEN and CDR2 as SYDVKM. Its CDR3 holds 15 amino acids, cysteine through phenylalanine. Only CDR3 DNA remains: 45 bases, in frame from the first base. Clipping removes 11 bases from V and 1 base from J, with 10 as the unmatched junction base count. Specimen: PBMCs or T cells enriched from blood (not recorded which). The TCR comes from a woman in her 40s in a cohort exposed to, infected with or recovered from COVID-19 (not recorded which). The rearranged chain carries TRBV28 and TRBJ1-5; TRBD1 agrees with 8 junctional bases. In nucleotides, the sequence is TGTGCCGGGGCAGGGGGCTTGTGGAGCAATCAGCCCCAGCATTTT. It translates as CAGAGGLWSNQPQHF.